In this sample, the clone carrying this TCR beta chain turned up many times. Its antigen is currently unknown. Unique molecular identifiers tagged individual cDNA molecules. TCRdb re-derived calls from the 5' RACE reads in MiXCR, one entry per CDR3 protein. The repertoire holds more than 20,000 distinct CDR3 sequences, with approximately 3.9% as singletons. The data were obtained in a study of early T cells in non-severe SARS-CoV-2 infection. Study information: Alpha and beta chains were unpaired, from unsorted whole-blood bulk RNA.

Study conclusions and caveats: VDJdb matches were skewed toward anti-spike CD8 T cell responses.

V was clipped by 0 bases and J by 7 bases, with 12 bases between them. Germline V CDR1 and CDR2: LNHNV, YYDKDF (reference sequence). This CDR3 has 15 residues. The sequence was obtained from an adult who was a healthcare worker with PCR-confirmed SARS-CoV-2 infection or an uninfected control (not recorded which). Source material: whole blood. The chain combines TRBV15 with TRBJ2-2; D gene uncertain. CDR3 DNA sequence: TGTGCCACCAGCAGAGATCGACGTGCCGTCGGGGAGCTGTTTTTT. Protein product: CATSRDRRAVGELFF.